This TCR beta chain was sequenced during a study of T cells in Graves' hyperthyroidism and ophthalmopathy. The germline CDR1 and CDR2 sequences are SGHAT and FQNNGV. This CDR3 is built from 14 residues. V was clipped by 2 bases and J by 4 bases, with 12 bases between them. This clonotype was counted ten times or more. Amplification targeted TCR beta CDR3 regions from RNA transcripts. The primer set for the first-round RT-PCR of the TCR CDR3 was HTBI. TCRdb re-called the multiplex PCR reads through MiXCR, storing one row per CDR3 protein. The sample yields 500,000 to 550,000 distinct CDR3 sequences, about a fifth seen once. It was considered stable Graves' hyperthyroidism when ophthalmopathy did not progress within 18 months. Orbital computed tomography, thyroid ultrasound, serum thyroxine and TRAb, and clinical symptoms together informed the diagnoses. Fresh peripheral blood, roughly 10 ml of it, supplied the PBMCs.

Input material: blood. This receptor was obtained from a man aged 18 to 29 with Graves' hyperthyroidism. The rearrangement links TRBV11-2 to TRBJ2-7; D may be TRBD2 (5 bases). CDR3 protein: CASSLYRTGYEQYF. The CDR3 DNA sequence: TGTGCCAGCAGCTTATACCGGACGGGGTACGAGCAGTACTTC. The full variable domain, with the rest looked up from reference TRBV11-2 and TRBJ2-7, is EAGVAQSPRYKIIEKRQSVAFWCNPISGHATLYWYQQILGQGPKLLIQFQNNGVVDDSQLPKDRFSAERLKGVDSTLKIQPAKLEDSAVYLCASSLYRTGYEQYFGPGTRLTVT.